The 12 T cell receptor beta chains listed next were all sequenced from one sample in a study of Ad26.COV2.S vaccination and SARS-CoV-2 variants. Some clones are missing from TCRdb's copy, which holds only in-frame ones; the method was immunoSEQ multiplex PCR. The repertoire includes fewer than 100,000 clones, approximately 86% of them detected once, and about 17% sits in the top ten. The source material was peripheral blood, sampled after recovery from COVID-19. These receptors were collected from a human donor who had recovered from COVID-19.

The CDR3 protein is CASSAGQGRWNTGELFF. The CDR3 DNA reads TGTGCCAGCAGCGCCGGACAGGGAAGGTGGAACACCGGGGAGCTGTTTTTT. The V gene is TRBV9, the J gene TRBJ2-2; 8 bases agree with TRBD1. This CDR3 has 17 amino acids. The J segment lost 1 base and the V segment lost 3 bases, leaving 8 bases of the junction unmatched. From germline, CDR1 is SGDLS and CDR2 YYNGEE.

The chain employs TRBV7-3 and TRBJ1-3; D is ambiguous. Germline loops: CDR1 SGHTA, CDR2 FQGTGA. V lost 5 bases to trimming and J lost 5 bases, with 7 bases between them. The CDR3 is 12 amino acids. Written as DNA, the CDR3 is TGTGCCAGCAGCCCCGACCGAAACACCATATATTTT. This encodes CASSPDRNTIYF. Looking up the rest from reference TRBV7-3 and TRBJ1-3 gives the full variable domain: GAGVSQTPSNKVTEKGKYVELRCDPISGHTALYWYRQSLGQGPEFLIYFQGTGAADDSGLPNDRFFAVRPEGSVSTLKIQRTERGDSAVYLCASSPDRNTIYFGEGSWLTVV.

This chain uses TRBV29-1 with TRBJ2-4; the match to TRBD1 covers 8 bases. The V segment lost 5 bases and the J segment 8 bases; nucleotides outside the gene matches: 8. The CDR3 is 13 residues long. The germline CDR1 and CDR2 sequences are SQVTM and ANQGSEA. CDR3 coding DNA: TGCAGCGTTTCCCGGACAGGGCTAGACATTCAGTACTTC. Amino acids: CSVSRTGLDIQYF.

J is TRBJ1-1 and V is TRBV15; the D is unclear. Trimming cost V 0 bases and J 1 base, with 9 bases left between them. This CDR3 region has 15 residues. Germline assignment: CDR1 LNHNV and CDR2 YYDKDF (reference sequence). As DNA, the CDR3 is TGTGCCACCAGCAGAGATTCTCGGCAGAACACTGAAGCTTTCTTT. It specifies CATSRDSRQNTEAFF. The full variable domain, rest sourced from reference TRBV15 and TRBJ1-1, is DAMVIQNPRYQVTQFGKPVTLSCSQTLNHNVMYWYQQKSSQAPKLLFHYYDKDFNNEADTPDNFQSRRPNTSFCFLDIRSPGLGDTAMYLCATSRDSRQNTEAFFGQGTRLTVV.

In its sample, this clone was seen once. The chain employs TRBV9 and TRBJ2-1; 8 nucleotides agree with TRBD2. V was clipped by 4 bases and J by 3 bases; unmatched bases: 6. CDR1 and CDR2 from the germline V gene are SGDLS and YYNGEE. The CDR3 has 15 amino acids. CDR3 protein: CASSSWGLGYNEQFF. The CDR3 coding sequence is TGTGCCAGCAGCTCCTGGGGACTAGGCTACAATGAGCAGTTCTTC.

This chain links TRBV11-3 with TRBJ2-1, with 7 positions matching TRBD2. J gave up 4 bases and V 3 bases, and 9 bases lay outside the gene matches. This CDR3 region has 16 residues. Germline V gives CDR1 SGHNT, CDR2 YENEEA. For the CDR3, the DNA is TGTGCCAGCAGCTTTTTTGGGATGGGGGGGTACAATGAGCAGTTCTTC. Encoded protein: CASSFFGMGGYNEQFF.

The rearrangement links TRBV6-5 to TRBJ2-7, with D hard to call. V lost 5 bases and J lost 2, with 13 bases in between. The CDR3 spans 14 residues. The germline V gene has CDR1 MNHEY and CDR2 SVGAGI. The DNA for the CDR3 is TGTGCCAGCAGTCCTAGAGCGAGAGCCTACGAGCAGTACTTC. Its protein is CASSPRARAYEQYF.

A few counts support this clone. This chain connects TRBV7-2 to TRBJ2-3; either TRBD1 or TRBD2 may supply D (6 bases each). V lost 1 base, J lost 2 bases, and 22 bases lay in between. The CDR3 has 19 residues. Per germline, CDR1 SGHTA and CDR2 FQGNSA. The CDR3 here is CASSLGVPLITGATDTQYF. The CDR3 DNA reads as TGTGCCAGCAGCTTAGGAGTACCCTTAATTACGGGGGCCACAGATACGCAGTATTTT. The whole variable domain, filled in from reference TRBV7-2 and TRBJ2-3, reads GAGVSQSPSNKVTEKGKDVELRCDPISGHTALYWYRQSLGQGLEFLIYFQGNSAPDKSGLPSDRFSAERTGGSVSTLTIQRTQQEDSAVYLCASSLGVPLITGATDTQYFGPGTRLTVL.

The chain recombines TRBV12-5 with TRBJ1-5; D gene unclear. Per germline, CDR1 LGHNT and CDR2 FRNRAP. Between the trimmed V and J ends, which lost 6 bases and 3 bases, there was a span of 12 bases. The CDR3 has 14 residues. CDR3 amino acids: CASGADGYNQPQHF. Here the CDR3 DNA reads TGTGCTAGTGGAGCTGACGGATACAATCAGCCCCAGCATTTT.

Only a few counts were recorded for this clone. The rearrangement uses TRBV18 and TRBJ2-1; the match to TRBD2 covers 7 bases. The ends lost 3 bases at V and 4 bases at J; junction bases unmatched: 6. Germline loops: CDR1 KGHSH, CDR2 LQKENI. This CDR3 comprises 15 residues. In DNA form, the CDR3 reads TGTGCCAGCTCACCGGGACTACTAGGATACAATGAGCAGTTCTTC. It yields the protein CASSPGLLGYNEQFF.

This rearrangement joins TRBV15 to TRBJ2-4; the match to TRBD2 covers 9 bases. Germline V CDR1 and CDR2: LNHNV, YYDKDF (reference sequence). Unmatched junction bases numbered 6, after V lost 0 bases and J lost 9 bases. The CDR3 is made up of 15 amino acids. The CDR3 sequence: CATSRELAGDSIQYF. The CDR3 coding sequence is TGTGCCACCAGCAGAGAACTAGCGGGTGATAGCATTCAGTACTTC.

The rearrangement uses TRBV6-2 or TRBV6-3 and TRBJ2-1; 11 bases match TRBD2. Trimming cost V 2 bases and J 8 bases; bases outside gene matches: 11. CDR1 MNHEY and CDR2 SVGEGT come from the germline V gene. The CDR3 covers 17 residues. CDR3 in DNA: TGTGCCAGCAGTTACGCCGGGACTAGCGGACCTCGGGATGAGCAGTTCTTC. It codes for CASSYAGTSGPRDEQFF.